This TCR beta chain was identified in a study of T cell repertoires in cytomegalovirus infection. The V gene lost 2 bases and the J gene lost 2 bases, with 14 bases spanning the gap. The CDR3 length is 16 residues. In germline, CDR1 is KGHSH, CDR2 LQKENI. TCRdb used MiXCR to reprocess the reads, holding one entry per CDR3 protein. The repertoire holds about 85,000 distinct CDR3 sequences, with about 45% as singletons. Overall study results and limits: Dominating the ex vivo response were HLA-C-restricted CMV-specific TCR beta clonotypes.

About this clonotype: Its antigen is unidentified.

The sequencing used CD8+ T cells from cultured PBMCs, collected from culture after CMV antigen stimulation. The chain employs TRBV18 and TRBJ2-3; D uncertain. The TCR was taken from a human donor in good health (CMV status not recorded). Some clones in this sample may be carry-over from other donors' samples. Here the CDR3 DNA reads TGTGCCAGCTCACCAGCCCGAAGGGTCCCCACAGATACGCAGTATTTT. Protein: CASSPARRVPTDTQYF.